The clone carrying this T cell receptor (beta chain) occurred once. Some clones are missing from TCRdb's copy, which holds only in-frame ones; the method was immunoSEQ multiplex PCR. In the table there are under 600,000 clones, about nine tenths of which are singletons. CDR3 size: 15 residues. Germline CDR1 is MNHEY and CDR2 is SVGAGI. V was pared by 6 bases and J by 6 bases, with 6 bases of the junction left unmatched. This sample is part of a study of Ad26.COV2.S vaccination and SARS-CoV-2 variants. The treatment denotes: roughly 18 received Ad26.COV2.S at low or high dose, single or two shots; roughly 5 received placebo; per-sample allocation not given. Samples came from day 63 after the first vaccine or placebo injection. In the vaccine, an Ad26 vector expressed the SARS-CoV-2 spike of the Wuhan strain.

The genes are TRBV6-5 and TRBJ2-2, with TRBD2 identical over 11 bases. The specimen comprised peripheral blood, sampled in a trial of Ad26.COV2.S vaccine versus placebo. The receptor was derived from a person aged 18-65 years who received the Ad26.COV2.S COVID-19 vaccine or a placebo. CDR3 bases: TGTGCCAGCAGACTAGCGGGAGTATTTGCCGGGGAGCTGTTTTTT. Translated, it gives CASRLAGVFAGELFF.